The text below deals with one T cell receptor beta chain. This sample was taken from a study of blood T cell repertoires in COVID-19. As for the study in general: Samples taken during acute and convalescent COVID-19 were collected in the United States, Italy and Spain. Sources were T cells, B-cell-depleted T cells, or PBMCs; the material itself was cDNA or gDNA.

This CDR3 comprises 15 residues. The V end was cut by 6 bases, the J end by 1 base, with 14 bases between. Germline V CDR1 and CDR2: SNHLY, FYNNEI. All enrollees were roughly 18 to 100 years old and from roughly 26 US areas. Assignment of participants to cohorts was predicated upon participant-reported clinical history. Method: immunoSEQ multiplex PCR; TCRdb's copy keeps in-frame clones and lacks some. The sample lists some 220,000 clones, 80% to 90% occurring once. This sequence was found in a woman in her thirties or forties with acute COVID-19. What was sequenced was PBMCs or T cells enriched from blood (not recorded which). V is TRBV2 and J is TRBJ2-3; TRBD1 is a possible D gene (5 bases). The CDR3 coding sequence is TGTGCCAGCAGCGACCAGGGTGTGGGCACAGATACGCAGTATTTT. Its translation is CASSDQGVGTDTQYF.